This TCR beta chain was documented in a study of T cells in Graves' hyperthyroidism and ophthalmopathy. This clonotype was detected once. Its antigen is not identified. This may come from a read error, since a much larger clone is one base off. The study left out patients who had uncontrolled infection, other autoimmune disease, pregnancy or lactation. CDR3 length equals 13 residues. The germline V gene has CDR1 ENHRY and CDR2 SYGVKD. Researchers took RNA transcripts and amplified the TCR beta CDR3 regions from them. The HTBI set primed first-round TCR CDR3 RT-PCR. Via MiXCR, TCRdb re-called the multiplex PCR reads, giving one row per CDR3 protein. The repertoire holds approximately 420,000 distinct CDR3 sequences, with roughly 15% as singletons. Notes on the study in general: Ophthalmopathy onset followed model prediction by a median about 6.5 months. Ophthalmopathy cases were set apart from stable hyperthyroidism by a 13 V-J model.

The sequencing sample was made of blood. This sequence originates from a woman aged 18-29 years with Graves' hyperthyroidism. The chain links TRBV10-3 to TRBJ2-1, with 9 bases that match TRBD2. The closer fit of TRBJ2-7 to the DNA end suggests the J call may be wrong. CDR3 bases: TGTGCCATCACGGTCAGCGGGGGGAATGAGCAGTACTTC. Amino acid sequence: CAITVSGGNEQYF.